What follows are 13 T cell receptor beta chains derived from one specimen sequenced in a study of T cell responses to AZD1222 COVID-19 vaccine. TCRdb's copy holds only in-frame clones and misses some; the assay was immunoSEQ multiplex PCR. The sample records 70,000 to 95,000 clones, about 90% being singletons. Specimen: peripheral blood, collected on day 0 of MenACWY control vaccination. The receptors come from an adult in good health.

The chain carries TRBV5-6 and TRBJ2-5, with D perhaps matching TRBD2 (7 bases). V was trimmed by 4 bases and J by 4 bases, leaving 17 bases between them. CDR3 size: 15 residues. Looked up from germline, CDR1 is SGHDT and CDR2 is YYEEEE. The CDR3 DNA reads TGTGCCAGCAGCCATTTGGGGGGGGGCTTAGAGACCCAGTACTTC. This gives the protein CASSHLGGGLETQYF.

The genes are TRBV14 and TRBJ1-2; a weak D match, TRBD1 (6 bases). V was cut by 0 bases and J by 6 bases, with 17 bases left in between. The length of the CDR3 is 16 residues. Germline lookup yields CDR1 SGHDN and CDR2 FVKESK. The CDR3 nucleotides are TGTGCCAGCAGCCAAGATTCTTGGGGGCAGGCCAATGGCTACACCTTC. Its translation is CASSQDSWGQANGYTF.

The V call is TRBV6-5, the J call TRBJ2-5; 7 positions agree with TRBD2. The CDR3 consists of 13 residues. The germline gives CDR1 MNHEY, CDR2 SVGAGI. Losses at the gene ends were 5 bases for V and 2 bases for J; bases not matched to a gene: 2. CDR3 nucleotides: TGTGCCAGCAGTCTAGCGGCACAAGAGACCCAGTACTTC. It is translated as CASSLAAQETQYF.

The V gene is TRBV4-1, the J gene TRBJ2-3, with D possibly being TRBD2 (7 bases). In germline, CDR1 is MGHRA, CDR2 YSYEKL. Trimming pared 5 bases from V and 0 bases from J, leaving 15 bases between. CDR3 length equals 16 residues. CDR3 protein: CASSSMGGLSTDTQYF. In DNA, the CDR3 is TGCGCCAGCAGCTCCATGGGGGGGCTGAGCACAGATACGCAGTATTTT.

The chain employs TRBV6-2 or TRBV6-3 and TRBJ2-3; D may be TRBD1 (6 bases). The CDR3 spans 15 residues. Germline V gene data show CDR1 as MNHEY and CDR2 as SVGEGT. V lost 5 bases, J lost 0 bases, and 12 bases lay in between. The CDR3 DNA sequence: TGTGCCAGCAGTCCGGACAGTCCTAGCACAGATACGCAGTATTTT. Translating gives CASSPDSPSTDTQYF.

The count of this clone is one. The chain recombines TRBV11-2 with TRBJ2-2; TRBD2 is a possible D gene (5 bases). V gave up 4 bases and J gave up 5 bases, with 11 bases separating them. The CDR3 is 14 amino acids. CDR1 is SGHAT, CDR2 FQNNGV, per germline. CDR3 region: CASSSTPGTGELFF. The CDR3 DNA reads as TGTGCCAGCAGCTCTACCCCGGGGACCGGGGAGCTGTTTTTT.

DNA for the CDR3: TGCGCCAGCAGCGCGCGGGACAGAACAACTAATGAAAAACTGTTTTTT. Translated: CASSARDRTTNEKLFF. The chain joins TRBV5-1 to TRBJ1-4, with TRBD1 identical over 7 bases. Germline CDR1 reads SGHRS; CDR2 reads YFSETQ. The CDR3 spans 16 residues. The V and J ends lost 4 bases and 0 bases, in that order; junction bases with no gene match: 6.

The chain recombines TRBV9 with TRBJ2-7, with TRBD1 matching over 7 bases. Germline CDR1 and CDR2: SGDLS and YYNGEE. The length of the CDR3 is 14 residues. The V gene end was trimmed by 0 bases and the J gene end by 4 bases; junction bases not matched to a gene: 4. CDR3 nucleotides: TGTGCCAGCAGCGTAGGGACGACAGGGTACGAGCAGTACTTC. As protein: CASSVGTTGYEQYF.

This chain joins TRBV12-5 and TRBJ2-3, with D possibly matching TRBD1 (6 bases). The V gene's germline CDR1 is LGHNT and CDR2 FRNRAP. Between the trimmed V and J ends, which lost 0 bases and 1 base, there was a span of 14 bases. CDR3 length: 17 amino acids. The DNA for the CDR3 is TGTGCTAGTGGTTTGGTACTGGGCCGACAGGGCACAGATACGCAGTATTTT. Residues: CASGLVLGRQGTDTQYF.

The rearrangement joins TRBV13 to TRBJ2-7; D is perhaps TRBD1 (6 bases). V was trimmed by 5 bases and J by 4 bases, leaving 12 bases between them. The V gene's germline CDR1 is PRHDT and CDR2 FYEKMQ (reference sequence). This CDR3 has 13 amino acids. In DNA, the CDR3 is TGTGCCAGCAGCGTCCTGACAGGTTACGAGCAGTACTTC. Protein product: CASSVLTGYEQYF.

This clone was observed a handful of times. The chain employs TRBV28 and TRBJ2-7; D gene ambiguous. Trimming took off 6 bases at V and 4 bases at J, with 13 bases between the two ends. Per germline, CDR1 MDHEN and CDR2 SYDVKM. This CDR3 contains 13 residues. As DNA, the CDR3 is TGTGCCAGCAGGCCCCCCCAAAGGTACGAGCAGTACTTC. Protein: CASRPPQRYEQYF.

This chain uses TRBV11-2 with TRBJ2-5; 10 bases line up with TRBD1. Germline CDR1 SGHAT, CDR2 FQNNGV. The CDR3 totals 15 residues. V lost 1 base to trimming and J lost 5 bases; unmatched junction nucleotides: 4. The CDR3 is CASSLVRTGGETQYF. CDR3 sequence (DNA): TGTGCCAGCAGCTTAGTTAGGACAGGGGGTGAGACCCAGTACTTC.

The chain employs TRBV7-8 and TRBJ1-5, with D hard to call. CDR1 and CDR2 (germline): SGHVS, FQNEAQ. This CDR3 is built from 17 residues. V was shortened by 5 bases and J by 4 bases, with 21 bases between the two germline ends. Here the CDR3 DNA reads TGTGCCAGCAGCCCAACATGGTTAGACTTAGGAAATCAGCCCCAGCATTTT. Translated, it gives CASSPTWLDLGNQPQHF.